This T cell receptor beta chain is drawn from a study of cytomegalovirus exposure and HLA in healthy donors. Whole-study findings and limits: A later look showed TCR association rates differing by HLA locus, highest for DRB1 and lowest for HLA-C. Accurate HLA-A and HLA-B prediction from TCR beta sequences was reported for most subjects. Most of the TCR beta V segments (in an earlier analysis) were productive either about 90% or about 30% of the time. In presence/absence analyses, roughly uniform sequencing depth across donors was assumed.

Both 60 Vbeta primers and 13 Jbeta primers went into the PCR. Profiled with immunoSEQ multiplex PCR; TCRdb holds only in-frame clones, not every one. The sample includes 85,000 to 100,000 clones, around three quarters of them seen just once. J gave up 7 bases and V 2 bases, and 4 bases lay outside the gene matches. Per the germline V gene, CDR1 is SGHRS and CDR2 is YFSETQ. The CDR3 has 14 residues. Comment on this clone: The antigen is not known.

The TCR sequence derives from a male donor in good health and CMV-seropositive. Sequenced input: PBMCs. The chain combines TRBV5-1 with TRBJ1-4; 8 bases agree with TRBD1. The CDR3 protein is CASSLQGDGEKLFF. The CDR3 region has the DNA TGCGCCAGCAGCTTACAGGGGGACGGTGAAAAACTGTTTTTT. Variable domain in full (rest from reference TRBV5-1 and TRBJ1-4): KAGVTQTPRYLIKTRGQQVTLSCSPISGHRSVSWYQQTPGQGLQFLFEYFSETQRNKGNFPGRFSGRQFSNSRSEMNVSTLELGDSALYLCASSLQGDGEKLFFGSGTQLSVL.